Below are 7 T cell receptor beta chains sequenced from a single sample in a study of technical replicates of blood from a handful of donors (dated by TCRdb to about 2017). The library was made by the immunoSEQ multiplex PCR assay. TCRdb re-hosts the immuneACCESS table, in-frame sequences only. Its copies lack some clones; in the studies checked, an unresolved V gene accounts for under half of them, and the cause for the rest is not known. This sample gives about 97,000 clones in total; 95% to 96% of them show up just once. The leading ten clones occupy more than 0.3% of the sample. Sequenced: T cells isolated from PBMCs. All receptors come from a human donor in good health.

About this clone: The same CDR3 arises from other DNA sequences in this sample as well. The J gene is TRBJ1-5, the V gene TRBV9, with TRBD1 matching over 7 bases. After removal of 7 bases from V and 2 bases from J, the junction contained 9 bases not matched to a gene. Per the germline V gene, CDR1 is SGDLS and CDR2 is YYNGEE. The CDR3 is made up of 15 amino acids. CDR3 bases: TGTGCCAGCTCCTCGGGAGGGGGCGGCAATCAGCCCCAGCATTTT. Amino acid sequence: CASSSGGGGNQPQHF.

This clone was detected once. The CDR3 spells CASSTPYEQYF. Written as DNA, the CDR3 is TGTGCCAGCAGCACACCCTACGAGCAGTACTTC. The J gene is TRBJ2-7, the V gene TRBV7-8; D uncertain. The V end was cut by 5 bases, the J end by 2 bases, with 4 bases between. From germline, CDR1 is SGHVS and CDR2 FQNEAQ. The CDR3 has 11 residues.

This chain links TRBV6-5 with TRBJ2-5; D is perhaps TRBD1 (6 bases). V was trimmed by 6 bases and J by 1 base, leaving 12 bases between them. This CDR3 has 14 amino acids. Germline values: CDR1 MNHEY, CDR2 SVGAGI. The CDR3 DNA reads as TGTGCCAGCAGCTTTGACAGGAGCCAAGAGACCCAGTACTTC. Translation: CASSFDRSQETQYF.

Worth noting for this clone: Other DNA sequences in this sample translate to the same CDR3. The V and J genes are TRBV5-4 and TRBJ2-7; TRBD1 aligns across 9 bases. The CDR3 contains 15 residues. Germline lookup yields CDR1 SGHNT and CDR2 YYREEE (reference sequence). The J segment lost 3 bases and the V segment lost 4 bases, leaving 8 bases of the junction unmatched. The CDR3 spells CASSPGTGNFYEQYF. CDR3 DNA sequence: TGTGCCAGCAGCCCGGGGACAGGGAACTTCTACGAGCAGTACTTC. Variable domain in full (rest from reference TRBV5-4 and TRBJ2-7): ETGVTQSPTHLIKTRGQQVTLRCSSQSGHNTVSWYQQALGQGPQFIFQYYREEENGRGNFPPRFSGLQFPNYSSELNVNALELDDSALYLCASSPGTGNFYEQYFGPGTRLTVT.

The J gene is TRBJ2-7, the V gene TRBV18; tentatively, D is TRBD1 (6 bases). The length of the CDR3 is 14 residues. The germline CDR1 and CDR2 sequences are KGHSH and LQKENI. The V end was cut by 3 bases, the J end by 1 base, with 10 bases between. CDR3 sequence reads: CASSPLQGSYEQYF. As DNA, the CDR3 is TGTGCCAGCTCACCTCTTCAGGGGTCCTACGAGCAGTACTTC.

The CDR3 sequence is CASMGDRVGQPQHF. The CDR3 DNA reads as TGTGCCAGCATGGGGGACAGGGTAGGGCAGCCCCAGCATTTT. J is TRBJ1-5 and V is TRBV2; 9 bases fit TRBD1. V shed 7 bases, J shed 7 bases, and the junction held 8 bases outside the gene matches. The CDR3 spans 14 residues. Germline V CDR1 and CDR2: SNHLY, FYNNEI.

V gene TRBV19 combines with J gene TRBJ2-7; D is uncertain. V was trimmed by 3 bases and J by 2 bases, leaving 11 bases between them. Germline lookup yields CDR1 LNHDA and CDR2 SQIVND (reference sequence). The CDR3 is 14 amino acids. CDR3 DNA: TGTGCCAGTAGTATTGGGCAGATCCCCTACGAGCAGTACTTC. The encoded protein is CASSIGQIPYEQYF.